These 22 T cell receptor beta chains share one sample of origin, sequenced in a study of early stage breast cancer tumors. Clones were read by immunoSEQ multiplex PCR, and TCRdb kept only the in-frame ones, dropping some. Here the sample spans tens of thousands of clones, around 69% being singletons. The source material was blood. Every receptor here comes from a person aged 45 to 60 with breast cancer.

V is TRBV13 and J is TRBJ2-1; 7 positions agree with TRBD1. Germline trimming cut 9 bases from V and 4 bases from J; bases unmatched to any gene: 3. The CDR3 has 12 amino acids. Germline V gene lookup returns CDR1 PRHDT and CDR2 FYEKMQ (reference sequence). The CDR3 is CASGQEYNEQFF. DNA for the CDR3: TGTGCCAGTGGACAGGAATACAATGAGCAGTTCTTC.

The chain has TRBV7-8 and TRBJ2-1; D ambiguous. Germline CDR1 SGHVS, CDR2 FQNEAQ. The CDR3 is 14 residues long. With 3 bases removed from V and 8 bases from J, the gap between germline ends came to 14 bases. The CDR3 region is CASSLKVLDHEQFF. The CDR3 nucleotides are TGTGCCAGCAGCTTGAAAGTGCTAGACCATGAGCAGTTCTTC.

The CDR3 protein is CASGLAPGSDNYGYTF. CDR3 nucleotide sequence: TGTGCTAGTGGTTTGGCCCCGGGTAGCGATAACTATGGCTACACCTTC. J is TRBJ1-2 and V is TRBV12-5; D is ambiguous. Germline V gene lookup returns CDR1 LGHNT and CDR2 FRNRAP. CDR3 size: 16 residues. V was clipped by 1 base and J by 1 base, with 13 bases between them.

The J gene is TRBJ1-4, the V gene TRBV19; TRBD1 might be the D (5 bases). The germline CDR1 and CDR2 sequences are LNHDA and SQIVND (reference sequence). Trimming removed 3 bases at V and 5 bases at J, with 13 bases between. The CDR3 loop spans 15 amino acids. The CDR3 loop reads CASSIPGLLNEKLFF. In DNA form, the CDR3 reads TGTGCCAGTAGTATCCCAGGGCTACTAAATGAAAAACTGTTTTTT.

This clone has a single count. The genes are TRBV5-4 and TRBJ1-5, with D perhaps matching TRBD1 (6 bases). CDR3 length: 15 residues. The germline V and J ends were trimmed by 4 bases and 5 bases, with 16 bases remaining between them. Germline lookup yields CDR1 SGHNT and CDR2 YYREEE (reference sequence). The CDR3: CASSASGRGDQPQHF. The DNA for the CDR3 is TGTGCCAGCAGCGCCTCGGGGAGGGGGGATCAGCCCCAGCATTTT.

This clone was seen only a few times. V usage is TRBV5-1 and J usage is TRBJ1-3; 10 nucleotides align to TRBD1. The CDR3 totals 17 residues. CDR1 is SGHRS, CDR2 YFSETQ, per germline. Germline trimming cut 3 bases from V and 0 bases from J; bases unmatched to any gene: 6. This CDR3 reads CASSSLGQGSSGNTIYF. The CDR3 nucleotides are TGCGCCAGCAGCTCTCTGGGACAGGGGAGCTCTGGAAACACCATATATTTT.

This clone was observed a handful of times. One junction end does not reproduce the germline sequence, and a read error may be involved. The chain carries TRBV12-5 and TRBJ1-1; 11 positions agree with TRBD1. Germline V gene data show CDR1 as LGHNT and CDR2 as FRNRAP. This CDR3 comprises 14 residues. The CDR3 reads CASGLGQGGTEAFF. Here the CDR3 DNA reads TGTGCTAGTGGCTTGGGACAGGGGGGGACTGAAGCTTTCTTT.

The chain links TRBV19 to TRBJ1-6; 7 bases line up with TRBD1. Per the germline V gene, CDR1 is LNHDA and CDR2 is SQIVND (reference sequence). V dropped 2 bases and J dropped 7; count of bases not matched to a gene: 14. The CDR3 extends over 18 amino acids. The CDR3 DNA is TGTGCCAGTAGTATACTATCCCTTCGACAGGGTCGGAATTCACCCCTCCACTTT. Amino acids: CASSILSLRQGRNSPLHF.

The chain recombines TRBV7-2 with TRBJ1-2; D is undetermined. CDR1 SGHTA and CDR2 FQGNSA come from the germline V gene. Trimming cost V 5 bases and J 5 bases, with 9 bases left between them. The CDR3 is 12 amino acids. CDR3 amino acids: CASSPAGYGYTF. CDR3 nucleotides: TGTGCCAGCAGCCCCGCGGGGTATGGCTACACCTTC.

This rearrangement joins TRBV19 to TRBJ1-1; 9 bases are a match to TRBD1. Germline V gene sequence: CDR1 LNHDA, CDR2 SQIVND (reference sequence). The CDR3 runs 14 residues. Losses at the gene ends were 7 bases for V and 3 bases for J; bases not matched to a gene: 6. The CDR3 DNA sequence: TGTGCCAGTATCGGAGGACAGGGGCACACTGAAGCTTTCTTT. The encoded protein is CASIGGQGHTEAFF.

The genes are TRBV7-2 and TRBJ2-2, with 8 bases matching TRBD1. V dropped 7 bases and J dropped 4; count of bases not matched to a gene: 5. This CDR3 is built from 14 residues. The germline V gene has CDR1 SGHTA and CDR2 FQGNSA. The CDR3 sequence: CASKTDRVTGELFF. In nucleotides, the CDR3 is TGTGCCAGCAAGACGGACAGGGTCACCGGGGAGCTGTTTTTT.

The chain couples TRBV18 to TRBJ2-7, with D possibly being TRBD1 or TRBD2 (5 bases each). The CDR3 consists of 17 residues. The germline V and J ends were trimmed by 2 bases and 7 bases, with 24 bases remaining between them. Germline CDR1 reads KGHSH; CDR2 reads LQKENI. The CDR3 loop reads CASSPMLRGPRGREQYV. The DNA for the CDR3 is TGTGCCAGCTCACCAATGTTACGGGGACCCCGCGGCCGGGAGCAGTACGTC.

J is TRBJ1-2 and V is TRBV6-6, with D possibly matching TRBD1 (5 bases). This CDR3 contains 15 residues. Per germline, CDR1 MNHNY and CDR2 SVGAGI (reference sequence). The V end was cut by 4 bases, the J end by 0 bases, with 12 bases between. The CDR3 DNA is TGTGCCAGCAGTTCCCCGGACAAGACTAACTATGGCTACACCTTC. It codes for CASSSPDKTNYGYTF.

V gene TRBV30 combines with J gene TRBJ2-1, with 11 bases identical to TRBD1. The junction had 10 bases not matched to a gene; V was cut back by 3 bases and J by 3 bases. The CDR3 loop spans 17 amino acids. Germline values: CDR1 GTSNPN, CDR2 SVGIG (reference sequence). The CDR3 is CAWSATGTGGNYNEQFF. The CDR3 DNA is TGTGCCTGGAGCGCAACCGGGACAGGGGGGAACTACAATGAGCAGTTCTTC.

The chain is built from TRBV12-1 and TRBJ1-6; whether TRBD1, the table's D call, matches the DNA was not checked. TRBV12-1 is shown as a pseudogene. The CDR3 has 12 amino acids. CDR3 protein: CASSGGNSPLHF. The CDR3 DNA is TGTGCCAGCAGCGGGGGCAATTCACCCCTCCACTTT.

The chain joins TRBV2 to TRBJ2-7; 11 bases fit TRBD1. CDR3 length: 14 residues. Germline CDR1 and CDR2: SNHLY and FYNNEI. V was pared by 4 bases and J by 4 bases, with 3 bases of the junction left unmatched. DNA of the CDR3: TGTGCCAGCAGTGGAGGGACAGGGGGATACGAGCAGTACTTC. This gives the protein CASSGGTGGYEQYF.

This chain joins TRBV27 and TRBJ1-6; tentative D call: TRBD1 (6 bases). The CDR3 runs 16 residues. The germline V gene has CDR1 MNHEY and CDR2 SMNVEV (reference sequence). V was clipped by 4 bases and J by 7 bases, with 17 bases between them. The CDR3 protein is CASSSQGSALNSPLHF. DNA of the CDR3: TGTGCCAGCAGTTCGCAGGGGTCCGCCCTGAATTCACCCCTCCACTTT.

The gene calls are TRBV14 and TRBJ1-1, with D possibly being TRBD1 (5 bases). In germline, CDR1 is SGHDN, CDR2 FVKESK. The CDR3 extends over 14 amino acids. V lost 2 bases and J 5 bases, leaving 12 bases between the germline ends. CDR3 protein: CASSQKRGKTEAFF. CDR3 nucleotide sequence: TGTGCCAGCAGCCAAAAAAGGGGAAAGACTGAAGCTTTCTTT.

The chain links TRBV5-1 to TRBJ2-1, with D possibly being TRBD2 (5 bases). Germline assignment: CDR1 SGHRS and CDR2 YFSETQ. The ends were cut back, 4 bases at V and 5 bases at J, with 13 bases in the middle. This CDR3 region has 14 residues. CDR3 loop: CASSPGGPDNEQFF. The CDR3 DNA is TGCGCCAGCAGCCCTGGAGGCCCCGACAATGAGCAGTTCTTC. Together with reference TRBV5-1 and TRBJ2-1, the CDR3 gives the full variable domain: KAGVTQTPRYLIKTRGQQVTLSCSPISGHRSVSWYQQTPGQGLQFLFEYFSETQRNKGNFPGRFSGRQFSNSRSEMNVSTLELGDSALYLCASSPGGPDNEQFFGPGTRLTVL.

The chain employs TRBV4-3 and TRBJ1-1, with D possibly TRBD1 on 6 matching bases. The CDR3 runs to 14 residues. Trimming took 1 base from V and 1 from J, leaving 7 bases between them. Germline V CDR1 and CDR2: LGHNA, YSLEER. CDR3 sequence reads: CASSQADRNTEAFF. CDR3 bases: TGCGCCAGCAGCCAAGCGGACAGGAACACTGAAGCTTTCTTT.

CDR3 DNA sequence: TGTGCCAGCAGCTCAAGGAGTTCGAACACTGAAGCTTTCTTT. It codes for CASSSRSSNTEAFF. The V call is TRBV11-1, the J call TRBJ1-1; the D is unclear. Germline V gene sequence: CDR1 SGHAT, CDR2 FQDESV (reference sequence). This CDR3 region has 14 residues. V dropped 4 bases and J dropped 1 base, with 10 bases sitting between them. Variable domain in full (rest from reference TRBV11-1 and TRBJ1-1): EAEVAQSPRYKITEKSQAVAFWCDPISGHATLYWYRQILGQGPELLVQFQDESVVDDSQLPKDRFSAERLKGVDSTLKIQPAELGDSAMYLCASSSRSSNTEAFFGQGTRLTVV.

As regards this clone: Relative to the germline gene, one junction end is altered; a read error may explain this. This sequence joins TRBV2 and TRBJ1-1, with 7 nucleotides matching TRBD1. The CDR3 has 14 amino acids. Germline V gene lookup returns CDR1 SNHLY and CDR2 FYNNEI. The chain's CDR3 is CASSEDRALGVAFF. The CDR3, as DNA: TGTGCCAGCAGCGAAGACAGGGCCCTAGGGGTAGCTTTCTTT.